The rows below give T cell receptor beta chains drawn from one sample of a study of blood T cell repertoires in COVID-19. This table comes from immunoSEQ multiplex PCR, and its TCRdb copy is limited to in-frame clones, with some not included. The table shows approximately 61,000 clones, with roughly 71% occurring only once. Sequencing was done on a sample of peripheral blood. Every receptor here comes from a human donor in a cohort sampled during active COVID-19. CDR3s include the opening cysteine and the closing phenylalanine or tryptophan. Each record gives: J gene, clone size, V gene, D gene, CDR3 protein, CDR3 DNA. D genes are given only for firm matches. Expanded clones are given a class, and other clones once, few, many or no size at all.

j_call: TRBJ1-2; clone_size: .; v_call: TRBV2; d_call: TRBD1; cdr3_aa: CASSAETGTYGYTF; cdr3_nt: TGTGCCAGCAGTGCCGAGACAGGGACCTATGGCTACACCTTC
j_call: TRBJ2-3; clone_size: few; v_call: TRBV19; d_call: .; cdr3_aa: CASSIPRASTDTQYF; cdr3_nt: TGTGCCAGTAGTATCCCGCGGGCTAGCACAGATACGCAGTATTTT
j_call: TRBJ2-3; clone_size: .; v_call: TRBV4-2; d_call: .; cdr3_aa: CASSQGQGGRTDTQYF; cdr3_nt: TGTGCCAGCAGCCAAGGGCAGGGCGGTCGCACAGATACGCAGTATTTT
j_call: TRBJ2-1; clone_size: .; v_call: TRBV10-3; d_call: .; cdr3_aa: CAISGPPAGSYNEQFF; cdr3_nt: TGTGCCATCAGTGGCCCCCCAGCGGGTTCCTACAATGAGCAGTTCTTC
j_call: TRBJ1-5; clone_size: .; v_call: TRBV19; d_call: .; cdr3_aa: CASSIDGSLNQPQHF; cdr3_nt: TGTGCCAGTAGTATAGACGGTTCTCTCAATCAGCCCCAGCATTTT
j_call: TRBJ1-5; clone_size: .; v_call: TRBV6-5; d_call: TRBD1; cdr3_aa: CASIGQVAGQPQHF; cdr3_nt: TGTGCCAGCATCGGACAGGTGGCAGGGCAGCCCCAGCATTTT
j_call: TRBJ1-2; clone_size: few; v_call: TRBV2; d_call: .; cdr3_aa: CASSVNSINGYTF; cdr3_nt: TGTGCCAGCAGTGTGAACTCAATCAATGGCTACACCTTC
j_call: TRBJ1-3; clone_size: .; v_call: TRBV9; d_call: .; cdr3_aa: CASSAQGGNTIYF; cdr3_nt: TGTGCCAGCAGCGCCCAGGGCGGAAACACCATATATTTT
j_call: TRBJ1-2; clone_size: .; v_call: TRBV10-1; d_call: TRBD1; cdr3_aa: CASSDGTALGYTF; cdr3_nt: TGCGCCAGCAGTGACGGGACAGCTTTAGGCTACACCTTC
j_call: TRBJ2-1; clone_size: .; v_call: TRBV19; d_call: TRBD2; cdr3_aa: CASSIPPRSSGTHNEQFF; cdr3_nt: TGTGCCAGTAGTATCCCGCCCCGCTCTAGCGGGACTCACAATGAGCAGTTCTTC
j_call: TRBJ1-6; clone_size: .; v_call: TRBV11-2; d_call: .; cdr3_aa: CASSLDPVSPLHF; cdr3_nt: TGTGCCAGCAGCTTAGACCCCGTTTCACCCCTCCACTTT
j_call: TRBJ1-3; clone_size: .; v_call: TRBV4-1; d_call: .; cdr3_aa: CASSPLGTTGTGSGNTIYF; cdr3_nt: TGCGCCAGCAGCCCCCTCGGGACTACCGGGACCGGCTCTGGAAACACCATATATTTT
j_call: TRBJ1-2; clone_size: once; v_call: TRBV4-1; d_call: .; cdr3_aa: CASSPQITGNYGYTF; cdr3_nt: TGCGCCAGCAGCCCGCAAATAACAGGGAACTATGGCTACACCTTC
j_call: TRBJ2-3; clone_size: .; v_call: TRBV6-6; d_call: .; cdr3_aa: CASSYQGNTQYF; cdr3_nt: TGTGCCAGCAGTTACCAGGGAAATACGCAGTATTTT
j_call: TRBJ1-2; clone_size: .; v_call: TRBV7-2; d_call: .; cdr3_aa: CASSSMLGHQGGYTF; cdr3_nt: TGTGCCAGCAGCTCAATGTTGGGACACCAGGGAGGCTACACCTTC
j_call: TRBJ2-1; clone_size: few; v_call: TRBV27; d_call: .; cdr3_aa: CASSFGPYNEQFF; cdr3_nt: TGTGCCAGCAGTTTTGGGCCCTACAATGAGCAGTTCTTC
j_call: TRBJ2-5; clone_size: .; v_call: TRBV7-9; d_call: .; cdr3_aa: CASSLVALRQTQYF; cdr3_nt: TGTGCCAGCAGCTTAGTAGCCCTCCGTCAGACCCAGTACTTC
j_call: TRBJ2-1; clone_size: .; v_call: TRBV9; d_call: TRBD2; cdr3_aa: CASSSSGGNEQFF; cdr3_nt: TGTGCCAGCAGCTCTAGCGGGGGGAATGAGCAGTTCTTC
j_call: TRBJ1-6; clone_size: .; v_call: TRBV2; d_call: .; cdr3_aa: CASSGGSSSYNSPLHF; cdr3_nt: TGTGCCAGCAGTGGAGGCTCAAGCTCCTATAATTCACCCCTCCACTTT
j_call: TRBJ2-1; clone_size: few; v_call: TRBV6-6; d_call: .; cdr3_aa: CASSYFQGAEQFF; cdr3_nt: TGTGCCAGCAGTTACTTTCAAGGGGCGGAGCAGTTCTTC
j_call: TRBJ1-4; clone_size: once; v_call: TRBV2; d_call: .; cdr3_aa: CASTKRGKTYATNEKLFF; cdr3_nt: TGTGCCAGCACCAAGCGGGGGAAAACCTATGCAACTAATGAAAAACTGTTTTTT
j_call: TRBJ2-7; clone_size: .; v_call: TRBV10-3; d_call: TRBD2; cdr3_aa: CAISITSGSSYEQYF; cdr3_nt: TGTGCCATCAGTATCACTAGCGGGAGTTCCTACGAGCAGTACTTC
j_call: TRBJ2-7; clone_size: .; v_call: TRBV3-1/TRBV3-2; d_call: .; cdr3_aa: CASRRGQTSSYEQYF; cdr3_nt: TGTGCCAGCAGACGCGGACAGACAAGCTCCTACGAGCAGTACTTC
j_call: TRBJ2-5; clone_size: .; v_call: TRBV6-5; d_call: .; cdr3_aa: CASFGLGGETQYF; cdr3_nt: TGTGCCAGCTTTGGACTGGGTGGGGAGACCCAGTACTTC
j_call: TRBJ2-3; clone_size: .; v_call: TRBV29-1; d_call: TRBD2; cdr3_aa: CSVRPSGGPRTDTQYF; cdr3_nt: TGCAGCGTTCGCCCTAGCGGGGGGCCGCGCACAGATACGCAGTATTTT
j_call: TRBJ1-2; clone_size: .; v_call: TRBV28; d_call: TRBD1; cdr3_aa: CASSLAGQTTYGYTF; cdr3_nt: TGTGCCAGCAGTTTAGCGGGACAGACCACTTATGGCTACACCTTC
j_call: TRBJ1-5; clone_size: .; v_call: TRBV10-1; d_call: .; cdr3_aa: CASSETGNQPQHF; cdr3_nt: TGCGCCAGCAGTGAGACAGGGAATCAGCCCCAGCATTTT
j_call: TRBJ2-7; clone_size: .; v_call: TRBV5-4; d_call: TRBD1; cdr3_aa: CASSPRTGGMDEQYF; cdr3_nt: TGTGCCAGCAGCCCTCGGACAGGGGGCATGGACGAGCAGTACTTC
j_call: TRBJ1-2; clone_size: .; v_call: TRBV10-3; d_call: TRBD1; cdr3_aa: CAISDRDRGHGYTF; cdr3_nt: TGTGCCATCAGTGACCGCGACAGGGGGCACGGCTACACCTTC
j_call: TRBJ2-2; clone_size: .; v_call: TRBV11-2; d_call: TRBD2; cdr3_aa: CASSSRLAGTGELFF; cdr3_nt: TGTGCCAGCAGCTCCCGGCTAGCGGGGACCGGGGAGCTGTTTTTT
j_call: TRBJ2-2; clone_size: .; v_call: TRBV11-2; d_call: .; cdr3_aa: CASRQGSPNTGELFF; cdr3_nt: TGTGCCAGCAGGCAGGGAAGTCCGAACACCGGGGAGCTGTTTTTT
j_call: TRBJ1-2; clone_size: .; v_call: TRBV6-5; d_call: .; cdr3_aa: CASTEDRSNYGYTF; cdr3_nt: TGTGCCAGCACGGAGGACAGATCGAACTATGGCTACACCTTC
j_call: TRBJ2-7; clone_size: .; v_call: TRBV11-2; d_call: .; cdr3_aa: CASSLGIGSSYEQYF; cdr3_nt: TGTGCCAGCAGCTTAGGAATCGGTAGCTCCTACGAGCAGTACTTC
j_call: TRBJ1-3; clone_size: once; v_call: TRBV6-1; d_call: TRBD1; cdr3_aa: CASSDRGRTGNTIYF; cdr3_nt: TGTGCCAGCAGTGACAGGGGGCGCACCGGAAACACCATATATTTT
j_call: TRBJ2-5; clone_size: .; v_call: TRBV30; d_call: TRBD1; cdr3_aa: CAWSGDRVGTQYF; cdr3_nt: TGTGCCTGGAGCGGGGACAGGGTGGGGACCCAGTACTTC
j_call: TRBJ1-6; clone_size: few; v_call: TRBV5-5; d_call: TRBD1; cdr3_aa: CASSGPGTGRNSPLHF; cdr3_nt: TGTGCCAGCAGCGGCCCTGGGACAGGAAGAAATTCACCCCTCCACTTT
j_call: TRBJ1-6; clone_size: few; v_call: TRBV6-2/TRBV6-3; d_call: .; cdr3_aa: CASSYTENSPLHF; cdr3_nt: TGTGCCAGCAGTTACACGGAGAATTCACCCCTCCACTTT
j_call: TRBJ1-2; clone_size: .; v_call: TRBV11-2; d_call: .; cdr3_aa: CASSFLFASGYGYTF; cdr3_nt: TGTGCCAGCAGCTTCCTATTTGCTAGCGGCTATGGCTACACCTTC
j_call: TRBJ2-1; clone_size: .; v_call: TRBV5-4; d_call: TRBD2; cdr3_aa: CASSLATGGYNEQFF; cdr3_nt: TGTGCCAGCAGCTTGGCAACGGGAGGCTACAATGAGCAGTTCTTC
j_call: TRBJ1-1; clone_size: .; v_call: TRBV18; d_call: .; cdr3_aa: CASSPGLSGTEAFF; cdr3_nt: TGTGCCAGCTCACCGGGACTCTCCGGCACTGAAGCTTTCTTT
j_call: TRBJ2-7; clone_size: .; v_call: TRBV11-2; d_call: .; cdr3_aa: CASSLDRGLEQYF; cdr3_nt: TGTGCCAGCAGCTTAGACCGGGGTCTCGAGCAGTACTTC
j_call: TRBJ1-4; clone_size: .; v_call: TRBV4-1; d_call: TRBD1; cdr3_aa: CASSQGTGGSSNEKLFF; cdr3_nt: TGCGCCAGCAGCCAAGGCACAGGGGGCAGTAGTAATGAAAAACTGTTTTTT
j_call: TRBJ2-3; clone_size: .; v_call: TRBV9; d_call: TRBD2; cdr3_aa: CASSDGTSGGSSTDTQYF; cdr3_nt: TGTGCCAGCAGCGACGGGACTAGCGGGGGGTCAAGCACAGATACGCAGTATTTT
j_call: TRBJ2-2; clone_size: .; v_call: TRBV9; d_call: .; cdr3_aa: CASSDRRANTGELFF; cdr3_nt: TGTGCCAGCAGCGACCGGCGGGCGAACACCGGGGAGCTGTTTTTT
j_call: TRBJ2-5; clone_size: .; v_call: TRBV7-2; d_call: .; cdr3_aa: CASSSGQQGETQYF; cdr3_nt: TGTGCCAGCAGCTCGGGCCAACAGGGAGAGACCCAGTACTTC
j_call: TRBJ2-5; clone_size: .; v_call: TRBV5-1; d_call: .; cdr3_aa: CASSLSRGRETQYF; cdr3_nt: TGCGCCAGCAGCTTGTCTCGGGGTAGGGAGACCCAGTACTTC
j_call: TRBJ2-2; clone_size: once; v_call: TRBV19; d_call: .; cdr3_aa: CASRGPWGRTGELFF; cdr3_nt: TGTGCCAGTAGGGGTCCATGGGGCCGGACCGGGGAGCTGTTTTTT
j_call: TRBJ1-1; clone_size: .; v_call: TRBV27; d_call: TRBD1; cdr3_aa: CASSLSGEGAEAFF; cdr3_nt: TGTGCCAGCAGTTTATCGGGCGAGGGGGCGGAAGCTTTCTTT
j_call: TRBJ2-1; clone_size: .; v_call: TRBV28; d_call: TRBD2; cdr3_aa: CASSLVAGGYNEQFF; cdr3_nt: TGTGCCAGCAGTTTAGTGGCGGGAGGGTACAATGAGCAGTTCTTC
j_call: TRBJ1-1; clone_size: .; v_call: TRBV7-7; d_call: .; cdr3_aa: CASSPLGAGLNTEAFF; cdr3_nt: TGTGCTAGCAGCCCCCTTGGGGCAGGGCTGAACACTGAAGCTTTCTTT
j_call: TRBJ1-5; clone_size: .; v_call: TRBV29-1; d_call: TRBD1; cdr3_aa: CSVKGASNQPQHF; cdr3_nt: TGCAGCGTTAAGGGGGCGAGTAATCAGCCCCAGCATTTT
j_call: TRBJ2-3; clone_size: .; v_call: TRBV9; d_call: TRBD2; cdr3_aa: CASSAEAGETDTQYF; cdr3_nt: TGTGCCAGCAGCGCCGAGGCGGGGGAGACAGATACGCAGTATTTT
j_call: TRBJ2-2; clone_size: .; v_call: TRBV27; d_call: TRBD1; cdr3_aa: CASSPLDRSFIGELFF; cdr3_nt: TGTGCCAGCAGCCCCTTGGACAGGAGTTTCATCGGGGAGCTGTTTTTT
j_call: TRBJ2-6; clone_size: once; v_call: TRBV9; d_call: TRBD1; cdr3_aa: CASSAPGTENNVLTF; cdr3_nt: TGTGCCAGCAGCGCCCCCGGGACAGAAAACAACGTCCTGACTTTC
j_call: TRBJ1-4; clone_size: .; v_call: TRBV25-1; d_call: TRBD1; cdr3_aa: CASRPQRGGGEKLFF; cdr3_nt: TGTGCCAGCAGACCCCAGAGAGGGGGCGGTGAAAAACTGTTTTTT